Below are 4 T cell receptor beta chains sequenced from a single sample in a study of cytomegalovirus exposure and HLA in healthy donors (dated by TCRdb to the late 2010s). The protocol used for the library was the immunoSEQ multiplex PCR assay. The multiplex PCR relied on a mix of 60 forward primers for TCR Vbeta segments and 13 reverse primers for TCR Jbeta segments. Held by TCRdb, this immuneACCESS table contains in-frame sequences only and omits some clones. Under half of the omission traces to an unresolved V gene where checked; the cause of the rest is unknown. This sample is represented by roughly 120,000 clones; 75% to 90% of them were singletons. The ten largest clones take up roughly 3% of the sample. The material sequenced was PBMCs. The receptors derive from a male donor in good health and CMV-seronegative.

The J gene is TRBJ2-5, the V gene TRBV7-9; D is perhaps TRBD2 (5 bases). The V end lost 1 base, the J end lost 2 bases, and 11 bases lay between the germline ends. The germline V gene encodes CDR1 SEHNR and CDR2 FQNEAQ (reference sequence). This CDR3 is built from 15 residues. CDR3 residues: CASSLGAGIQETQYF. CDR3 DNA: TGTGCCAGCAGCTTAGGTGCCGGGATTCAAGAGACCCAGTACTTC.

The chain uses TRBV10-3 and TRBJ1-6; D is possibly TRBD1 (5 bases). From germline, CDR1 is ENHRY and CDR2 SYGVKD. With 3 bases removed from V and 4 bases from J, the gap between germline ends came to 7 bases. CDR3 size: 14 residues. DNA of the CDR3: TGTGCCATCAGTGATTCAGGGTATAATTCACCCCTCCACTTT. Encoded protein: CAISDSGYNSPLHF.

The chain couples TRBV19 to TRBJ1-5; D gene unclear. CDR3 length: 14 amino acids. Deletions cut 3 bases from V and 3 bases from J, with 9 bases between. Germline assignment: CDR1 LNHDA and CDR2 SQIVND (reference sequence). CDR3 residues: CASSILGFNQPQHF. The CDR3 region has the DNA TGTGCCAGTAGTATTCTAGGTTTCAATCAGCCCCAGCATTTT. Full variable domain (missing parts from reference TRBV19 and TRBJ1-5): DGGITQSPKYLFRKEGQNVTLSCEQNLNHDAMYWYRQDPGQGLRLIYYSQIVNDFQKGDIAEGYSVSREKKESFPLTVTSAQKNPTAFYLCASSILGFNQPQHFGDGTRLSIL.

The chain joins TRBV5-1 to TRBJ1-2, with D possibly TRBD1 on 6 matching bases. The CDR3 runs to 14 residues. The V end was cut by 4 bases, the J end by 4 bases, with 14 bases between. In germline, CDR1 is SGHRS, CDR2 YFSETQ. The CDR3 spells CASSPPETGYGYTF. Written as DNA, the CDR3 is TGCGCCAGCAGCCCCCCCGAGACAGGCTATGGCTACACCTTC.